Each of the 23 T cell receptor beta chains below was sequenced from the same sample in a study of blood T cell repertoires in COVID-19. The data were produced by immunoSEQ multiplex PCR, yet TCRdb's version contains in-frame clones alone and is incomplete. The sample includes about 220,000 clones, roughly 84% seen only once; the top ten take about 2.3%. Sequencing was done on a sample of peripheral blood. These receptors were taken from a woman in her sixties with acute or convalescent COVID-19.

The gene calls are TRBV10-3 and TRBJ1-1; D gene ambiguous. The V end was cut by 4 bases, the J end by 7 bases, with 19 bases between. Germline V gives CDR1 ENHRY, CDR2 SYGVKD. The CDR3 has 15 amino acids. The CDR3 reads CAISANTGIGGEAFF. CDR3 nucleotide sequence: TGTGCCATCAGTGCGAACACCGGGATTGGAGGTGAAGCTTTCTTT.

The chain's CDR3 is CASSHMVAGGPHTGELFF. In DNA, the CDR3 is TGCGCCAGCAGCCATATGGTAGCGGGGGGGCCTCACACCGGGGAGCTGTTTTTT. The chain carries TRBV4-1 and TRBJ2-2; TRBD2 matches 11 bases. Looked up from germline, CDR1 is MGHRA and CDR2 is YSYEKL. V was pared by 3 bases and J by 3 bases, with 9 bases of the junction left unmatched. The CDR3 has 18 amino acids.

The chain has TRBV7-2 and TRBJ1-2; tentative D call: TRBD1 (6 bases). Trimming shortened V by 4 bases and J by 4 bases, and 19 bases separated the two germline ends. The CDR3 covers 16 residues. Germline assignment: CDR1 SGHTA and CDR2 FQGNSA. CDR3 nucleotides: TGTGCCAGCAGCTCCGGTTTTGCGGGGGCCACCTATGGCTACACCTTC. It codes for CASSSGFAGATYGYTF.

The V gene is TRBV12-3 or TRBV12-4, the J gene TRBJ1-6; D gene ambiguous. CDR3 length: 13 residues. V lost 3 bases and J 13 bases, leaving 13 bases between the germline ends. In nucleotides, the CDR3 is TGTGCCAGCAGTTTGCGAAGGAGCGTCCCCCTCCACTTT. It specifies CASSLRRSVPLHF.

This sequence joins TRBV4-1 and TRBJ2-7, with a possible D match to TRBD2 (6 bases). The V and J ends lost 1 base and 4 bases respectively, with 11 bases between them. CDR1 and CDR2 (germline): MGHRA, YSYEKL. CDR3 size: 14 residues. In DNA, the CDR3 is TGCGCCAGCAGCCAAGTGGGCGGGAATTACGAGCAGTACTTC. Translating gives CASSQVGGNYEQYF.

The chain carries TRBV5-6 and TRBJ2-1; 12 bases are a match to TRBD2. Germline trimming cut 1 base from V and 2 bases from J; bases unmatched to any gene: 7. The CDR3 extends over 18 amino acids. CDR1 and CDR2 (germline): SGHDT, YYEEEE. The CDR3 sequence is CASSLTSGGSYPYNEQFF. The CDR3 DNA reads as TGTGCCAGCAGCTTGACTAGCGGGGGGTCCTACCCCTACAATGAGCAGTTCTTC.

CDR3 in DNA: TGCGCCAGCAGCCGTCCGGGACTAGCGGGCCGGGAGTTGTACTTC. It is translated as CASSRPGLAGRELYF. The rearrangement uses TRBV4-1 and TRBJ2-7; 12 positions match TRBD2. The CDR3 sequence is 15 residues long. The germline V gene encodes CDR1 MGHRA and CDR2 YSYEKL. V lost 4 bases and J lost 12; bases outside the gene matches: 13.

CDR3 amino acids: CASSLTGTGYGYTF. The DNA of the CDR3 is TGTGCCAGCAGTCTTACAGGGACCGGGTATGGCTACACCTTC. V and J are TRBV6-5 and TRBJ1-2; the D gene is possibly TRBD1 (6 bases). V shed 5 bases and J shed 5 bases, with 15 bases lying between them. Germline values: CDR1 MNHEY, CDR2 SVGAGI. CDR3 length: 14 amino acids.

The rearrangement links TRBV5-1 to TRBJ2-1; D is possibly TRBD2 (5 bases). With 7 bases removed from V and 9 bases from J, the gap between germline ends came to 17 bases. This CDR3 is built from 13 residues. Germline V gives CDR1 SGHRS, CDR2 YFSETQ. DNA for the CDR3: TGCGCCAGCTCACCGAACACCCGGGGTGAGCAGTTCTTC. Amino acid sequence: CASSPNTRGEQFF. The full variable domain, in which reference TRBV5-1 and TRBJ2-1 provide the parts outside the CDR3, is KAGVTQTPRYLIKTRGQQVTLSCSPISGHRSVSWYQQTPGQGLQFLFEYFSETQRNKGNFPGRFSGRQFSNSRSEMNVSTLELGDSALYLCASSPNTRGEQFFGPGTRLTVL.

The chain carries TRBV28 and TRBJ2-7, with 10 bases matching TRBD2. Germline V gene lookup returns CDR1 MDHEN and CDR2 SYDVKM. The V gene end was trimmed by 5 bases and the J gene end by 6 bases; junction bases not matched to a gene: 10. The CDR3 contains 15 residues. The CDR3 region is CASSPQGLASAEQYF. DNA of the CDR3: TGTGCCAGCAGTCCACAGGGACTAGCGTCGGCCGAGCAGTACTTC.

This chain connects TRBV2 to TRBJ1-2, with TRBD1 identical over 7 bases. Per the germline V gene, CDR1 is SNHLY and CDR2 is FYNNEI. This CDR3 has 14 amino acids. The trim removed 6 bases at V and 4 bases at J, leaving 8 bases unmatched. CDR3 DNA: TGTGCCAGCAGGAGGACAGGAGGCAGCTATGGCTACACCTTC. As protein: CASRRTGGSYGYTF.

The chain is built from TRBV7-2 and TRBJ1-2; D possibly corresponds to TRBD1 (6 bases). The V gene's germline CDR1 is SGHTA and CDR2 FQGNSA. The CDR3 totals 13 residues. Trimming left V 5 bases short and J 8 bases short, with 15 bases between. This chain's CDR3 is CASSQGQGLGYTF. The CDR3 DNA reads as TGTGCCAGCAGCCAGGGACAAGGGTTGGGCTACACCTTC.

The rearrangement links TRBV5-1 to TRBJ1-1, with D unclear. The CDR3 sequence is 14 residues long. Between the trimmed V and J ends, which lost 0 bases and 0 bases, there was a span of 6 bases. Germline CDR1 is SGHRS and CDR2 is YFSETQ. The CDR3 DNA follows: TGCGCCAGCAGCTTGGGCAGTTTGAACACTGAAGCTTTCTTT. Its translation is CASSLGSLNTEAFF.

The chain joins TRBV2 to TRBJ1-3; D is ambiguous. Germline CDR1 is SNHLY and CDR2 is FYNNEI. The length of the CDR3 is 16 residues. Trimming shortened V by 4 bases and J by 0 bases, and 13 bases separated the two germline ends. CDR3 loop: CASSGAGGYSGNTIYF. The CDR3 DNA is TGTGCCAGCAGTGGGGCGGGCGGCTACTCTGGAAACACCATATATTTT.

V and J are TRBV21-1 and TRBJ2-1; no check of the table's D call, TRBD2, against the DNA was made. TRBV21-1 is a pseudogene segment. The CDR3 is made up of 15 amino acids. The CDR3 DNA sequence: TGTGCCAGCAGCAAAGCGCTGAGTAGCGGTCATGAGCAGTTCTTC. It yields the protein CASSKALSSGHEQFF.

The chain recombines TRBV7-9 with TRBJ2-1; 14 bases fit TRBD2. V shed 4 bases and J 8 bases; nucleotides not matched to a gene: 7. Per the germline V gene, CDR1 is SEHNR and CDR2 is FQNEAQ (reference sequence). This CDR3 has 16 residues. Written as DNA, the CDR3 is TGTGCCAGCAGCTCCGGACTAGCGGGGGGCGTCCATGAGCAGTTCTTC. Residues: CASSSGLAGGVHEQFF.

The rearrangement uses TRBV10-3 and TRBJ1-1, with 7 bases aligning to TRBD1. The V segment lost 6 bases and the J segment 0 bases; nucleotides outside the gene matches: 4. The length of the CDR3 is 14 residues. Germline V CDR1 and CDR2: ENHRY, SYGVKD. In DNA form, the CDR3 reads TGTGCCATCAGGGGGACAGAGATGAACACTGAAGCTTTCTTT. Translation: CAIRGTEMNTEAFF.

This chain links TRBV19 with TRBJ1-6, with a tentative D call TRBD1 (6 bases). There are 16 residues in the CDR3. From germline, CDR1 is LNHDA and CDR2 SQIVND (reference sequence). V gave up 1 base and J gave up 11 bases, with 18 bases separating them. CDR3 nucleotides: TGTGCCAGTAGTATAGCCCCAACAGGGTCGTGGACACCCCTCCACTTT. It codes for CASSIAPTGSWTPLHF.

The chain recombines TRBV30 with TRBJ1-1; 7 bases agree with TRBD1. J lost 10 bases, V lost 4 bases, and 9 bases had no gene match. The CDR3 loop spans 12 amino acids. The germline V gene has CDR1 GTSNPN and CDR2 SVGIG (reference sequence). CDR3 residues: CAWKRAGGRAFF. In DNA form, the CDR3 reads TGTGCCTGGAAAAGGGCAGGGGGAAGAGCTTTCTTT. Drawing the rest from reference TRBV30 and TRBJ1-1, the complete variable domain is SQTIHQWPATLVQPVGSPLSLECTVEGTSNPNLYWYRQAAGRGLQLLFYSVGIGQISSEVPQNLSASRPQDRQFILSSKKLLLSDSGFYLCAWKRAGGRAFFGQGTRLTVV.

The chain combines TRBV30 with TRBJ2-1; perhaps TRBD2 as D (6 bases). The CDR3 length is 13 residues. CDR1 is GTSNPN and CDR2 is SVGIG in the germline V gene (reference sequence). Trimming took off 8 bases at V and 0 bases at J, with 11 bases between the two ends. The CDR3 here is CAVSGNSYNEQFF. In nucleotides, the CDR3 is TGTGCCGTTAGCGGTAACTCCTACAATGAGCAGTTCTTC.

The rearrangement links TRBV19 to TRBJ1-5; D gene uncertain. Germline values: CDR1 LNHDA, CDR2 SQIVND (reference sequence). Trimming shortened V by 4 bases and J by 3 bases, and 13 bases separated the two germline ends. This CDR3 comprises 15 residues. DNA of the CDR3: TGTGCCAGTAGTAGCGAGGAATTCTTCAATCAGCCCCAGCATTTT. This translates into CASSSEEFFNQPQHF.

This clone was seen a few times. The chain links TRBV6-5 to TRBJ2-7; TRBD2 matches at 9 bases. Germline loops: CDR1 MNHEY, CDR2 SVGAGI. The V segment lost 7 bases and the J segment 0 bases; nucleotides outside the gene matches: 4. The length of the CDR3 is 14 residues. Here the CDR3 reads CASIFSGGSYEQYF. DNA of the CDR3: TGTGCCAGCATATTTAGCGGGGGCTCCTACGAGCAGTACTTC.

This chain links TRBV29-1 with TRBJ1-1, with D hard to call. This CDR3 comprises 12 residues. Germline CDR1 reads SQVTM; CDR2 reads ANQGSEA. With 7 bases removed from V and 0 bases from J, the gap between germline ends came to 9 bases. CDR3 DNA sequence: TGCAGCGCCGGAGGACTGAACACTGAAGCTTTCTTT. Its protein is CSAGGLNTEAFF.